Following are 25 T cell receptor beta chains from one sample sequenced in a study of prognosis after radiotherapy for stage I lung cancer. Two-round multiplex PCR amplified TCR beta CDR3 from genomic DNA. Primers specific to each TRBV and TRBJ gene were used in first-round PCR. TCRdb passed the multiplex PCR reads through MiXCR, listing each CDR3 protein once. This table has around 20,000 distinct CDR3 sequences, about 40% appearing once. The sample consisted of PBMCs, taken before or after stereotactic body radiation therapy (not recorded which). These receptors all come from a donor at least 50 years old with non-small cell lung cancer.

The chain combines TRBV29-1 with TRBJ2-2; weak D call: TRBD2 (5 bases). Germline lookup yields CDR1 SQVTM and CDR2 ANQGSEA. CDR3 length equals 13 residues. Trimming pared 5 bases from V and 6 bases from J, leaving 13 bases between. The CDR3: CSVRSRDAGELFF. The CDR3 nucleotides are TGCAGCGTTAGGTCGAGGGATGCCGGGGAGCTGTTTTTT.

About this clonotype: A read error is the likely source, as a far larger clone sits one nucleotide away. The J gene is TRBJ1-2, the V gene TRBV12-3 or TRBV12-4, with D tentatively TRBD1 (5 bases). V was clipped by 4 bases and J by 8 bases, with 20 bases between them. This CDR3 contains 15 residues. In DNA form, the CDR3 reads TGTGCCAGCAGTTACTCGACCGGGGCAGTCGGCGGCTACACCTTC. It translates to CASSYSTGAVGGYTF.

About this clonotype itself: With only one base between it and a far larger clone, this is likely a read error. V is TRBV6-4 and J is TRBJ2-2; TRBD1 matches 9 bases. The germline CDR1 and CDR2 sequences are MRHNA and SNTAGT. J was trimmed by 0 bases and V by 5 bases; bases with no gene match: 13. The CDR3 loop spans 19 amino acids. The CDR3: CASSYRTGAYNANTGELFF. The CDR3 nucleotides read TGTGCCAGCAGTTATCGGACAGGGGCTTATAACGCGAACACCGGGGAGCTGTTTTTT.

Only a few counts were recorded for this clonotype. Here the CDR3 omits its conserved ending phenylalanine or tryptophan, so a read error is the likely source. The rearrangement joins TRBV7-9 to TRBJ2-3, with TRBD1 matching over 7 bases. The CDR3 loop spans 12 amino acids. Germline CDR1 is SEHNR and CDR2 is FQNEAQ (reference sequence). After removal of 4 bases from V and 6 bases from J, the junction contained 1 base not matched to a gene. Here the CDR3 reads CASSSQGDTQYL. As DNA, the CDR3 is TGTGCCAGCAGCTCACAGGGGGATACGCAGTATCTT.

This clonotype is medium-sized by share. The CDR3 bases are TGTGCCAGCAGGCCGGGACTAGCGGGAGGCGAGCAGTACTTC. Its translation is CASRPGLAGGEQYF. The rearrangement links TRBV11-2 to TRBJ2-7; TRBD2 matches 15 bases. V dropped 6 bases and J dropped 6; count of bases not matched to a gene: 3. In germline, CDR1 is SGHAT, CDR2 FQNNGV. The CDR3 consists of 14 residues.

This clonotype was counted at least ten times. The chain uses TRBV6-5 and TRBJ2-3; 11 bases are shared with TRBD2. Germline trimming cut 9 bases from V and 0 bases from J; bases unmatched to any gene: 23. The length of the CDR3 is 21 residues. Germline V lookup: CDR1 MNHEY, CDR2 SVGAGI. CDR3 protein: CASMEKRLWLAGGSSTDTQYF. Here the CDR3 DNA reads TGTGCCAGTATGGAAAAAAGGCTATGGCTAGCGGGAGGTTCTAGCACAGATACGCAGTATTTT.

This clonotype is medium-sized. The chain recombines TRBV6-1 with TRBJ2-7, with TRBD1 as a possible D gene (6 bases). Germline V gives CDR1 MNHNS, CDR2 SASEGT. V was pared by 6 bases and J by 0 bases, with 15 bases between. The CDR3 extends over 15 amino acids. This CDR3 reads CASRTTGWISYEQYF. In nucleotides, the CDR3 is TGTGCCAGCAGAACCACAGGGTGGATCTCCTACGAGCAGTACTTC.

As for this clonotype: Given a much more abundant clone one base away, this may be a read error. CDR3 sequence (DNA): TGTGCCAGCAGTTTCGGACGGAACTTCAAAGAGACCCAGTACTTC. Protein sequence: CASSFGRNFKETQYF. This chain uses TRBV28 with TRBJ2-5; D is unclear. Trimming removed 3 bases from V and 3 bases from J, with 14 bases in between. Germline-derived CDR1 and CDR2 are MDHEN and SYDVKM. CDR3 size: 15 residues.

For this clonotype: A far larger clone lies a single base away; this is likely a read error. The rearrangement uses TRBV11-3 and TRBJ1-2, with D possibly being TRBD1 (6 bases). The CDR3 is 15 residues long. Between the trimmed V and J ends, which lost 9 bases and 6 bases, there was a span of 23 bases. CDR1 and CDR2 from the germline V gene are SGHNT and YENEEA. DNA of the CDR3: TGTGCCAGAAGTGAAGCATCGGGCAGGGGCCATGGCTACACCTTC. It is translated as CARSEASGRGHGYTF. The complete variable domain, with remaining parts taken from reference TRBV11-3 and TRBJ1-2, reads EAGVVQSPRYKIIEKKQPVAFWCNPISGHNTLYWYLQNLGQGPELLIRYENEEAVDDSQLPKDRFSAERLKGVDSTLKIQPAELGDSAVYLCARSEASGRGHGYTFGSGTRLTVV.

The sample holds many counts of this clonotype. The germline gene is not matched at one end of the junction; a read error may be the cause. V usage is TRBV12-3 or TRBV12-4 and J usage is TRBJ2-5; TRBD1 agrees at 8 bases. This CDR3 is 14 amino acids long. The CDR3 sequence is CASRPAGGREAQYF. CDR3 nucleotides: TGTGCCAGCAGGCCCGCAGGGGGCAGAGAGGCCCAGTACTTC.

V gene TRBV11-2 combines with J gene TRBJ1-2, with a possible D match to TRBD1 (5 bases). Deletions cut 5 bases from V and 7 bases from J, with 17 bases between. CDR1 and CDR2 (germline): SGHAT, FQNNGV. This CDR3 spans 14 amino acids. The CDR3 protein is CASSQSPRGSGYTF. As DNA, the CDR3 is TGTGCCAGCAGCCAAAGCCCTAGGGGTAGTGGCTACACCTTC.

The V and J genes are TRBV27 and TRBJ2-1, with D perhaps matching TRBD1 (6 bases). The V gene lost 11 bases and the J gene lost 6 bases, with 23 bases spanning the gap. This CDR3 comprises 15 residues. From germline, CDR1 is MNHEY and CDR2 SMNVEV (reference sequence). The CDR3 nucleotides are TGTGCCGGCATTTTATGGCAGGGGACAAGCAATGAGCAGTTCTTC. Protein sequence: CAGILWQGTSNEQFF.

This clonotype was seen many times. The CDR3 is CASSPGEWANEKLFF. CDR3 nucleotide sequence: TGTGCCAGCAGCCCAGGGGAATGGGCTAATGAAAAACTGTTTTTT. The chain couples TRBV14 to TRBJ1-4; D might be TRBD1 (6 bases). CDR3 length: 15 residues. The V gene's germline CDR1 is SGHDN and CDR2 FVKESK. Between the trimmed V and J ends, which lost 4 bases and 3 bases, there was a span of 12 bases.

This clonotype was counted at least ten times. V and J are TRBV6-5 and TRBJ2-2; D may be TRBD1 (6 bases). Germline values: CDR1 MNHEY, CDR2 SVGAGI. The CDR3 sequence is 19 residues long. Trimming removed 3 bases at V and 0 bases at J, with 20 bases between. The CDR3 reads CASSYRAGAYNANTGELFF. CDR3 DNA sequence: TGTGCCAGCAGTTATCGGGCAGGGGCTTATAACGCGAACACCGGGGAGCTGTTTTTT.

This chain connects TRBV5-1 to TRBJ2-7, with 8 bases fitting TRBD1. Germline CDR1 is SGHRS and CDR2 is YFSETQ. The CDR3 consists of 17 residues. Germline trimming cut 8 bases from V and 1 base from J; bases unmatched to any gene: 17. The CDR3 here is CASSRQPGTGGSYEQYF. As DNA, the CDR3 is TGCGCCAGTAGCCGCCAACCCGGGACAGGAGGTTCCTACGAGCAGTACTTC.

Regarding this clonotype: At one end the junction does not follow the germline gene, possibly because of a read error. The chain joins TRBV6-2 or TRBV6-3 to TRBJ2-2; D not certain. The CDR3 has 13 amino acids. Germline assignment: CDR1 MNHEY and CDR2 SVGEGT. CDR3: CASAPANTWELFF. CDR3 nucleotide sequence: TGTGCCAGCGCCCCCGCGAACACCTGGGAGCTGTTTTTT.

To note about this clonotype: The germline gene is not matched at one end of the junction; a read error may be the cause. The chain uses TRBV6-9 and TRBJ2-7; D not certain. Germline lookup yields CDR1 MNHGY and CDR2 SVAAGI. This CDR3 spans 15 amino acids. CDR3 DNA: TGTGCCAGCAGTTACTATCCAGGTCAAGTCTACGAGCTGTACTTC. It is translated as CASSYYPGQVYELYF.

The chain has TRBV27 and TRBJ1-1; no definite D call. Looked up from germline, CDR1 is MNHEY and CDR2 is SMNVEV (reference sequence). The CDR3 extends over 12 amino acids. V was shortened by 0 bases and J by 6 bases, with 5 bases between the two germline ends. As DNA, the CDR3 is TGTGCCAGCAGTTTATCAAAGGCTGAAGCTTTCTTT. The encoded protein is CASSLSKAEAFF.

This clonotype was picked up many times. The chain links TRBV20-1 to TRBJ2-1, with D maybe TRBD2 (5 bases). V was clipped by 7 bases and J by 3 bases, with 13 bases between them. The germline gives CDR1 DFQATT, CDR2 SNEGSKA (reference sequence). The CDR3 has 13 amino acids. For the CDR3, the DNA is TGCAGTGTATTCAGCGGAGACTACAATGAGCAGTTCTTC. Translation: CSVFSGDYNEQFF.

Comments on this clonotype: This likely stems from a read error, as it lies one base from a far larger clone. The chain combines TRBV6-1 with TRBJ2-1, with D possibly matching TRBD1 (6 bases). Germline CDR1 and CDR2: MNHNS and SASEGT. V shed 2 bases and J shed 8 bases, with 13 bases lying between them. The length of the CDR3 is 14 residues. CDR3 DNA: TGTGCCAGCAGTGAAAGGGGGAAAGATGATGAGCAGTTCTTC. Residues: CASSERGKDDEQFF.

This rearrangement joins TRBV6-9 to TRBJ2-7, with 11 positions matching TRBD1. The V segment lost 3 bases and the J segment 5 bases; nucleotides outside the gene matches: 12. The CDR3 sequence is 17 residues long. From germline, CDR1 is MNHGY and CDR2 SVAAGI. CDR3 in DNA: TGTGCCAGCAGTTACTCAGGTGGACAGGGGGCGCATCACGAGCAGTACTTC. This encodes CASSYSGGQGAHHEQYF.

The chain uses TRBV6-1 and TRBJ2-1; 8 nucleotides match TRBD2. CDR3 size: 15 residues. Germline CDR1 and CDR2: MNHNS and SASEGT. V shed 4 bases and J 8 bases; nucleotides not matched to a gene: 10. CDR3 sequence reads: CASSATSGRRYEQFF. CDR3 in DNA: TGTGCCAGCAGTGCGACAAGCGGGAGACGTTATGAGCAGTTCTTC.

Concerning this clonotype itself: Compared with germline, one end of the junction differs, possibly owing to a read error. The J gene is TRBJ2-7, the V gene TRBV6-5, with D tentatively TRBD1 or TRBD2 (5 bases each). The CDR3 has 13 residues. Germline values: CDR1 MNHEY, CDR2 SVGAGI. CDR3 amino acids: CANSARDVNEQYF. DNA of the CDR3: TGTGCCAACAGTGCCAGGGACGTGAACGAGCAGTACTTC.

This clonotype was recorded at least ten times. V is TRBV20-1 and J is TRBJ2-5, with unresolved D. Per germline, CDR1 DFQATT and CDR2 SNEGSKA (reference sequence). The germline V and J ends were trimmed by 0 bases and 1 base, with 9 bases remaining between them. The CDR3 is 14 residues long. CDR3 bases: TGCAGTGCTAGAGACGGCAGTAGCCAAGAGACCCAGTACTTC. It yields the protein CSARDGSSQETQYF.

Comment on this clonotype: This may stem from a read error, because a much larger clone lies one nucleotide away. V gene TRBV6-1 combines with J gene TRBJ2-1; possible D gene TRBD2, 5 bases. Trimming left V 6 bases short and J 3 bases short, with 21 bases between. The CDR3 totals 17 residues. Per the germline V gene, CDR1 is MNHNS and CDR2 is SASEGT. CDR3 loop: CASSPRVAQIYYNEQFF. The CDR3 DNA follows: TGTGCCAGCAGCCCGAGGGTAGCGCAAATTTACTACAATGAGCAGTTCTTC.